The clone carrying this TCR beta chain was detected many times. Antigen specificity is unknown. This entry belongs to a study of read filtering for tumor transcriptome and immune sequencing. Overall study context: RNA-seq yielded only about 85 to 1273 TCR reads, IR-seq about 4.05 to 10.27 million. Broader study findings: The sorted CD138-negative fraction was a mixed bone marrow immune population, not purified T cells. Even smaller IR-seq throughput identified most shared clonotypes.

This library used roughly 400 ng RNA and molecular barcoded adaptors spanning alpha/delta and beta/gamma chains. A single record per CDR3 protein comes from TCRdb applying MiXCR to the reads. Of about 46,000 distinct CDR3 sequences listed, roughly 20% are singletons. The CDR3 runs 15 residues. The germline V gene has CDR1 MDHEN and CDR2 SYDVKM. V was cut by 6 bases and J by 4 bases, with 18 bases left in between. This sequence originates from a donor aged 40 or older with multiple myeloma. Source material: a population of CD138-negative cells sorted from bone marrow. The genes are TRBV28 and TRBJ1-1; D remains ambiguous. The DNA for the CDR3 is TGTGCCAGCAGGGCCAAAGGACGGATTCTCACTGAAGCTTTCTTT. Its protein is CASRAKGRILTEAFF. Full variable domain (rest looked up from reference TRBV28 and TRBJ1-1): DVKVTQSSRYLVKRTGEKVFLECVQDMDHENMFWYRQDPGLGLRLIYFSYDVKMKEKGDIPEGYSVSREKKERFSLILESASTNQTSMYLCASRAKGRILTEAFFGQGTRLTVV.